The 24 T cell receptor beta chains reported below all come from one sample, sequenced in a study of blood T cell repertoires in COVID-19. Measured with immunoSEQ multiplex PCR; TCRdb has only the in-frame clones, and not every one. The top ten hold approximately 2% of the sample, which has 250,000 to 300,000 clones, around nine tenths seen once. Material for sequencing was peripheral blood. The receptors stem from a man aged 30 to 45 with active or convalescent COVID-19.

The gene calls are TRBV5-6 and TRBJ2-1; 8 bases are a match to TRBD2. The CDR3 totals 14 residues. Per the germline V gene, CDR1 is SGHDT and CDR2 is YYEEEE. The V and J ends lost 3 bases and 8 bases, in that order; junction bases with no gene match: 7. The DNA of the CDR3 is TGTGCCAGCAGCTCTGGACTAGCCGTCGATGAGCAGTTCTTC. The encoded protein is CASSSGLAVDEQFF.

CDR3 bases: TGTGCCAGCAGCTTAGCGCCGGGACAGGGCGGAAACACCATATATTTT. This gives the protein CASSLAPGQGGNTIYF. The rearrangement joins TRBV7-9 to TRBJ1-3, with TRBD1 matching 9 bases. The CDR3 has 16 amino acids. The V gene end was trimmed by 0 bases and the J gene end by 4 bases; junction bases not matched to a gene: 4. Germline loops: CDR1 SEHNR, CDR2 FQNEAQ (reference sequence). Full variable domain (missing parts from reference TRBV7-9 and TRBJ1-3): DTGVSQNPRHKITKRGQNVTFRCDPISEHNRLYWYRQTLGQGPEFLTYFQNEAQLEKSRLLSDRFSAERPKGSFSTLEIQRTEQGDSAMYLCASSLAPGQGGNTIYFGEGSWLTVV.

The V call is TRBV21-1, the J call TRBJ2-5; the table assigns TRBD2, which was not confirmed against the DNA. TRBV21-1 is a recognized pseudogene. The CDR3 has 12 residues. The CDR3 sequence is CASSSLGETQYF. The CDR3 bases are TGTGCCAGCAGCTCCCTCGGGGAGACCCAGTACTTC.

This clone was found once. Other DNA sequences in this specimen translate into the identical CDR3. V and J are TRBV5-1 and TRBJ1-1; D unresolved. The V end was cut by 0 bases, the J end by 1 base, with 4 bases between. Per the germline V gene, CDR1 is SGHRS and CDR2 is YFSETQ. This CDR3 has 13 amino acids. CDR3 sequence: CASSLAGNTEAFF. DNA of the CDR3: TGCGCCAGCAGCTTGGCCGGGAACACTGAAGCTTTCTTT.

The CDR3 region is CASSLGQLPDEQYF. CDR3 sequence (DNA): TGTGCCAGCAGCTTGGGACAGCTACCCGACGAGCAGTACTTC. This chain connects TRBV5-6 to TRBJ2-7, with D possibly matching TRBD1 (5 bases). V lost 0 bases to trimming and J lost 5 bases, with 12 bases between them. The CDR3 has 14 residues. CDR1 and CDR2 (germline): SGHDT, YYEEEE. The full variable domain, with the rest looked up from reference TRBV5-6 and TRBJ2-7, is DAGVTQSPTHLIKTRGQQVTLRCSPKSGHDTVSWYQQALGQGPQFIFQYYEEEERQRGNFPDRFSGHQFPNYSSELNVNALLLGDSALYLCASSLGQLPDEQYFGPGTRLTVT.

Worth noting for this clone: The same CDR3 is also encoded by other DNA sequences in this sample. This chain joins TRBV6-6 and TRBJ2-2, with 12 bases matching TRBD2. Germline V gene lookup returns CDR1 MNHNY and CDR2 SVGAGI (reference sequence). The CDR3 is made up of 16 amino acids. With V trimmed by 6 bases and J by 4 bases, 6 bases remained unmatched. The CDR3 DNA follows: TGTGCCAGCAGGACCGGACTAGCGGGGACCACCGGGGAGCTGTTTTTT. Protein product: CASRTGLAGTTGELFF.

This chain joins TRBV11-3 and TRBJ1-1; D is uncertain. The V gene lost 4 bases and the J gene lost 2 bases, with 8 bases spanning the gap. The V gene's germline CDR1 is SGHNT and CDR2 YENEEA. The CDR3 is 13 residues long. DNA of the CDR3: TGTGCCAGCAGCTCCCTTTCCAACACTGAAGCTTTCTTT. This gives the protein CASSSLSNTEAFF.

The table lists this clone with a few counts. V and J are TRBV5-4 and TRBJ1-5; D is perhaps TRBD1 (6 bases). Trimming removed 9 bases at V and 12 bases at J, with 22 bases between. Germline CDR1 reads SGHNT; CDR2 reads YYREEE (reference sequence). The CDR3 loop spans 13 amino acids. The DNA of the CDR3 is TGTGCCACTTCTCGGACAGCCGAAGGAAGCCAGCATTTT. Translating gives CATSRTAEGSQHF.

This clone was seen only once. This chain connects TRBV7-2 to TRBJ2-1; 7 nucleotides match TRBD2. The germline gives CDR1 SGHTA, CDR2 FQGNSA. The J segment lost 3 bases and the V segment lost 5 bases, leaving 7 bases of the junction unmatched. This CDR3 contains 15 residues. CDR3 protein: CASSATSTVYNEQFF. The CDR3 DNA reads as TGTGCCAGCAGCGCGACTAGCACAGTCTACAATGAGCAGTTCTTC.

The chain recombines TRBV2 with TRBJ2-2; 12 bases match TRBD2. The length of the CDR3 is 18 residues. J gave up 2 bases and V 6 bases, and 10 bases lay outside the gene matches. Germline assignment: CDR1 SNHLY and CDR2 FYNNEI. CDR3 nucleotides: TGTGCCAGCAGCGACAGACTAGCGGGGGTGACTAACACCGGGGAGCTGTTTTTT. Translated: CASSDRLAGVTNTGELFF.

CDR3 nucleotide sequence: TGTGCCAGCACCCCCAAAGTACGCGGGGACTACGAGCAGTACTTC. Translation: CASTPKVRGDYEQYF. The V gene is TRBV6-6, the J gene TRBJ2-7; D perhaps matches TRBD2 (6 bases). The CDR3 covers 15 residues. Germline V CDR1 and CDR2: MNHNY, SVGAGI (reference sequence). V lost 7 bases to trimming and J lost 3 bases, with 19 bases between them.

The CDR3 here is CASSAAGTSGVSSYEQYF. The CDR3 DNA reads TGCGCCAGCAGCGCAGCCGGGACTAGCGGGGTGAGCTCCTACGAGCAGTACTTC. This chain links TRBV5-1 with TRBJ2-7; 13 bases agree with TRBD2. This CDR3 spans 18 amino acids. V lost 4 bases to trimming and J lost 0 bases; unmatched junction nucleotides: 10. The germline CDR1 and CDR2 sequences are SGHRS and YFSETQ. Using reference TRBV5-1 and TRBJ2-7 for the parts outside the CDR3, the full variable domain is KAGVTQTPRYLIKTRGQQVTLSCSPISGHRSVSWYQQTPGQGLQFLFEYFSETQRNKGNFPGRFSGRQFSNSRSEMNVSTLELGDSALYLCASSAAGTSGVSSYEQYFGPGTRLTVT.

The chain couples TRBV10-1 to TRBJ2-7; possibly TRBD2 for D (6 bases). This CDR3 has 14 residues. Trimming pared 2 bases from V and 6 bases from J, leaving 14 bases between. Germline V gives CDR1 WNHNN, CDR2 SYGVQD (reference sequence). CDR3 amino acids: CASSEPQGGSEQYF. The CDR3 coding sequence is TGCGCCAGCAGTGAGCCGCAGGGAGGAAGCGAGCAGTACTTC.

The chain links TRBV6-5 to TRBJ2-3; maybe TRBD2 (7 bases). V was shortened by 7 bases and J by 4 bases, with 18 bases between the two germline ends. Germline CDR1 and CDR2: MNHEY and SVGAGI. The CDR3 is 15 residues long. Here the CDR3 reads CASTITGGPSDTQYF. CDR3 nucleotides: TGTGCCAGCACTATAACCGGGGGGCCGTCAGATACGCAGTATTTT.

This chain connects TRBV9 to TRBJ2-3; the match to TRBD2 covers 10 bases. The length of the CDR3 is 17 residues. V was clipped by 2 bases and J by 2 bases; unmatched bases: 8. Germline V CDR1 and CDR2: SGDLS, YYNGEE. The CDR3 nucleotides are TGTGCCAGCAGCGTCTTCCTAGCGGGGGCCAACACAGATACGCAGTATTTT. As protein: CASSVFLAGANTDTQYF.

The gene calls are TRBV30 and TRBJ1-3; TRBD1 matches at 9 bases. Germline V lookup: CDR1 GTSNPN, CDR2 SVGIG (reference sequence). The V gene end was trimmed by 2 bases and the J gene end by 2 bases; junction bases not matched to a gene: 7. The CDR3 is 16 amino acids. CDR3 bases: TGTGCCTGGAGTTCGGGACAGGGAACTCCTGGAAACACCATATATTTT. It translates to CAWSSGQGTPGNTIYF.

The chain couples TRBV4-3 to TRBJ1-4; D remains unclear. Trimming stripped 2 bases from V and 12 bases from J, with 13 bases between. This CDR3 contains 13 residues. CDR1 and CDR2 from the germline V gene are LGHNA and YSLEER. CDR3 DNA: TGCGCCAGCAGCCAAATCGACAAATCGGAACTGTTTTTT. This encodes CASSQIDKSELFF.

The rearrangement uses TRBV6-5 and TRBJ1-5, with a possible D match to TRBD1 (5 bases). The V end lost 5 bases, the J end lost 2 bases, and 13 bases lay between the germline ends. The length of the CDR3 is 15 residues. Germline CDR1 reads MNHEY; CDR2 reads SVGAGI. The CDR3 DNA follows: TGTGCCAGCAGTAACGCAGGGTACGGCAATCAGCCCCAGCATTTT. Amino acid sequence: CASSNAGYGNQPQHF.

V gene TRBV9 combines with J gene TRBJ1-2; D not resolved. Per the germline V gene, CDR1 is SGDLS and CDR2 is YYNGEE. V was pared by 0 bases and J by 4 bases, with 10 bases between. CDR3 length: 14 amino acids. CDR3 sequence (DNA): TGTGCCAGCAGCGTAGGGGCAGCCGCCTATGGCTACACCTTC. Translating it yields CASSVGAAAYGYTF.

CDR3 nucleotides: TGTGCCAGCACTATTAGGGGGACGCTCGAAGAGCAGTTCTTC. It encodes CASTIRGTLEEQFF. V gene TRBV2 combines with J gene TRBJ2-1, with a weak D call TRBD1 (6 bases). V was shortened by 7 bases and J by 10 bases, with 20 bases between the two germline ends. The CDR3 extends over 14 amino acids. Germline V gives CDR1 SNHLY, CDR2 FYNNEI.

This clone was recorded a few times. Here the CDR3 reads CASSTTGTGTSPLHF. The CDR3 nucleotides are TGTGCCAGCAGCACGACCGGGACAGGGACTTCACCCCTCCACTTT. The gene calls are TRBV11-1 and TRBJ1-6, with TRBD1 identical over 9 bases. CDR1 SGHAT and CDR2 FQDESV come from the germline V gene (reference sequence). V dropped 5 bases and J dropped 9; count of bases not matched to a gene: 8. The length of the CDR3 is 15 residues.

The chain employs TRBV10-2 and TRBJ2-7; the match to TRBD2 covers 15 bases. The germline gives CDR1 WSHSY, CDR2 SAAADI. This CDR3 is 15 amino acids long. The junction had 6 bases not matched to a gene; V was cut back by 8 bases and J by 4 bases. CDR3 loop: CASLGLAGGGYEQYF. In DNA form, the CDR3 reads TGCGCCAGCCTGGGACTAGCGGGGGGTGGGTACGAGCAGTACTTC.

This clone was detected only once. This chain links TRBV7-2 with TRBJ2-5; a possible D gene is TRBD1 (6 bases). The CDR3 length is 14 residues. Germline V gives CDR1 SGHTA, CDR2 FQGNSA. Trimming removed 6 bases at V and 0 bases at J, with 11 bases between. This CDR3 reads CASSDGQYQETQYF. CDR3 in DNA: TGTGCCAGCAGTGACGGACAGTACCAAGAGACCCAGTACTTC.

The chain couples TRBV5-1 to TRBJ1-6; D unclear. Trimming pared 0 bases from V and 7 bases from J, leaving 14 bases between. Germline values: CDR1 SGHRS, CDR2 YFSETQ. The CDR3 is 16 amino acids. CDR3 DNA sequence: TGCGCCAGCAGCTTGGCGGGTGACCCTGGGAATTCACCCCTCCACTTT. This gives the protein CASSLAGDPGNSPLHF. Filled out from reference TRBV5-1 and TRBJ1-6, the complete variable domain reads KAGVTQTPRYLIKTRGQQVTLSCSPISGHRSVSWYQQTPGQGLQFLFEYFSETQRNKGNFPGRFSGRQFSNSRSEMNVSTLELGDSALYLCASSLAGDPGNSPLHFGNGTRLTVT.